One and the same sample provided the 3 T cell receptor beta chains below, sequenced in a study of shared clonotypes between healthy human individuals. Clones were read by immunoSEQ multiplex PCR, and TCRdb kept only the in-frame ones, dropping some. The sample carries more than 2,000,000 clones, approximately 90% recorded once. Sequenced: naive CD4+ T cells sorted from blood. Subset: CD45RA+ positively selected. The receptors were gathered from a man between 18 and 35 years old in good health.

The rearrangement uses TRBV6-5 and TRBJ1-2; no definite D call. Germline V CDR1 and CDR2: MNHEY, SVGAGI. The germline V and J ends were trimmed by 4 bases and 5 bases, with 14 bases remaining between them. The CDR3 consists of 14 residues. As DNA, the CDR3 is TGTGCCAGCAGTTTTGACCGGAAACTTTATGGCTACACCTTC. Its translation: CASSFDRKLYGYTF.

A note on this clone: Mismatch with germline at one junction end may stem from a read error. The V and J genes are TRBV11-2 and TRBJ1-2, with 7 bases lining up with TRBD1. The germline V gene has CDR1 SGHAT and CDR2 FQNNGV. The CDR3 has 14 amino acids. CDR3 in DNA: TGTGCCAGCAGCGAACTTCAGGGGGGATGGATAGGTGCCTTC. Translation gives CASSELQGGWIGAF. Supplemented by reference TRBV11-2 and TRBJ1-2, the full variable domain reads EAGVAQSPRYKIIEKRQSVAFWCNPISGHATLYWYQQILGQGPKLLIQFQNNGVVDDSQLPKDRFSAERLKGVDSTLKIQPAKLEDSAVYLCASSELQGGWIGAFGSGTRLTVV.

The chain combines TRBV2 with TRBJ2-7; 12 positions match TRBD2. The CDR3 spans 13 residues. The V gene end was trimmed by 6 bases and the J gene end by 6 bases; junction bases not matched to a gene: 3. Germline V gives CDR1 SNHLY, CDR2 FYNNEI. DNA for the CDR3: TGTGCCAGCAGGACTAGCGGGGGTTCCGAGCAGTACTTC. Translated, it gives CASRTSGGSEQYF.